The clone carrying this TCR beta chain has a handful of counts. Each CDR3 protein is one row after TCRdb ran MiXCR on the RT-PCR reads. The profile covers about 110,000 distinct CDR3 sequences, with less than 45% appearing a single time and around 30% taken by the ten largest. The record originates from a study of patients and donors after allogeneic stem cell transplantation. CDR3 length: 14 residues. Germline V gives CDR1 MNHEY, CDR2 SVGEGT. V lost 0 bases and J 2 bases, leaving 7 bases between the germline ends. The sequenced material came from blood, either unsorted or a sorted T cell fraction (not recorded which). The sequence derives from a human donor who was either an allogeneic HSCT recipient or a stem cell or donor lymphocyte infusion donor (not recorded which). It is not recorded whose cells these are; they may come from a transplant donor. The V and J genes are TRBV6-2 or TRBV6-3 and TRBJ1-2; possible D gene TRBD1, 5 bases. CDR3 region: CASSYSGRNYGYTF. CDR3 bases: TGTGCCAGCAGTTACTCGGGGCGGAACTATGGCTACACCTTC.